One sample yielded the 26 T cell receptor beta chains listed below, sequenced in a study of control samples from healthy donors and cancer patients. The protocol was immunoSEQ multiplex PCR, while the TCRdb copy is restricted to in-frame clones and leaves out a portion. This sample yields about 250,000 clones, of which approximately 80% are seen a single time; 13% belongs to the top ten. The source material was PBMCs. The receptor source for this set is a woman in her sixties or seventies with lung cancer.

The chain couples TRBV7-9 to TRBJ2-5; 7 positions match TRBD2. The CDR3 loop spans 16 amino acids. V lost 1 base and J lost 2; bases outside the gene matches: 7. From germline, CDR1 is SEHNR and CDR2 FQNEAQ (reference sequence). CDR3 in amino acids: CASSLVRGGGQETQYF. The CDR3 bases are TGTGCCAGCAGCTTAGTCCGTGGCGGGGGACAAGAGACCCAGTACTTC.

This clone showed up just a few times. The chain carries TRBV5-5 and TRBJ1-5; 7 nucleotides line up with TRBD1. Trimming removed 4 bases from V and 4 bases from J; junction bases left unmatched: 8. Germline loops: CDR1 SGHKS, CDR2 YYEKEE (reference sequence). This CDR3 comprises 15 residues. The CDR3 DNA reads TGTGCCAGCAGCCCTGAGACAGGGTTTAATCAGCCCCAGCATTTT. This codes for CASSPETGFNQPQHF. The whole variable domain, filled in from reference TRBV5-5 and TRBJ1-5, reads DAGVTQSPTHLIKTRGQQVTLRCSPISGHKSVSWYQQVLGQGPQFIFQYYEKEERGRGNFPDRFSARQFPNYSSELNVNALLLGDSALYLCASSPETGFNQPQHFGDGTRLSIL.

The chain recombines TRBV19 with TRBJ1-3; D gene unclear. Trimming pared 3 bases from V and 0 bases from J, leaving 18 bases between. CDR1 and CDR2 (germline): LNHDA, SQIVND (reference sequence). This CDR3 has 18 amino acids. The CDR3 protein is CASSINPASTISGNTIYF. CDR3 nucleotides: TGTGCCAGTAGTATTAATCCAGCCTCGACGATCTCTGGAAACACCATATATTTT.

The rearrangement uses TRBV6-5 and TRBJ1-1; D is unclear. Trimming cost V 7 bases and J 1 base, with 10 bases left between them. The germline CDR1 and CDR2 sequences are MNHEY and SVGAGI. CDR3 size: 13 residues. The CDR3 is CASNLAENTEAFF. For the CDR3, the DNA is TGTGCCAGCAATTTAGCCGAGAACACTGAAGCTTTCTTT.

This chain uses TRBV11-2 with TRBJ1-6, with 7 nucleotides matching TRBD1. Germline V gene lookup returns CDR1 SGHAT and CDR2 FQNNGV. Trimming cost V 0 bases and J 9 bases; bases outside gene matches: 14. The CDR3 consists of 18 residues. The CDR3 DNA follows: TGTGCCAGCAGCTTAGATTCTAGGGACAGCAGGTGGCTTTCACCCCTCCACTTT. Protein product: CASSLDSRDSRWLSPLHF.

This clone showed up just a few times. One end of the junction varies from germline; a read error may be responsible. This sequence joins TRBV7-7 and TRBJ2-5; D gene unclear. Per germline, CDR1 SSHAT and CDR2 FNYEAQ (reference sequence). The CDR3 consists of 15 residues. In nucleotides, the CDR3 is TGTGCTAGCAGCTTAGAGGTCGGCAGGCAAGAGACCCAGTACTTC. Translation: CASSLEVGRQETQYF.

The chain carries TRBV7-9 and TRBJ1-6; 10 bases align to TRBD1. V was clipped by 4 bases and J by 10 bases; unmatched bases: 10. The CDR3 length is 16 residues. Germline loops: CDR1 SEHNR, CDR2 FQNEAQ (reference sequence). The CDR3 sequence is CASSYTSGTGASPLHF. The CDR3 DNA is TGTGCCAGCAGCTACACGTCCGGGACAGGGGCCTCACCCCTCCACTTT.

This clone was recorded once. V is TRBV6-9 and J is TRBJ1-1; 8 bases match TRBD1. With 3 bases clipped from V and 8 bases from J, the junction kept 8 bases outside the gene matches. Germline values: CDR1 MNHGY, CDR2 SVAAGI. The CDR3 is made up of 14 amino acids. The chain's CDR3 is CASSYTPGGEEAFF. CDR3 sequence (DNA): TGTGCCAGCAGTTACACCCCAGGGGGCGAGGAAGCTTTCTTT.

This chain uses TRBV24-1 with TRBJ2-7; 12 bases agree with TRBD2. J gave up 6 bases and V 2 bases, and 7 bases lay outside the gene matches. This CDR3 has 16 amino acids. CDR1 KGHDR and CDR2 SFDVKD come from the germline V gene. The CDR3 DNA follows: TGTGCCACCAGTGATTCAGGACTAGCGGGATCGACCGAGCAGTACTTC. Protein: CATSDSGLAGSTEQYF.

This clone was seen just once. The rearrangement uses TRBV3-1 (or the pseudogene TRBV3-2) and TRBJ2-3; D call uncertain. Per the germline V gene, CDR1 is LGHDT and CDR2 is YNNKEL (reference sequence). Trimming removed 3 bases at V and 0 bases at J, with 4 bases between. CDR3 length equals 13 residues. The CDR3 DNA sequence: TGTGCCAGCAGCCAGCTAAGCACAGATACGCAGTATTTT. As protein: CASSQLSTDTQYF.

The V gene is TRBV5-1, the J gene TRBJ2-7, with 8 bases fitting TRBD2. J lost 7 bases, V lost 0 bases, and 15 bases had no gene match. CDR3 length: 17 residues. In germline, CDR1 is SGHRS, CDR2 YFSETQ. This chain's CDR3 is CASSLGPSGLVGSEQYF. CDR3 in DNA: TGCGCCAGCAGCTTGGGCCCCTCGGGACTAGTGGGTAGTGAGCAGTACTTC.

CDR3 residues: CASSLATSVSYNEQFF. CDR3 DNA: TGTGCCAGCAGCTTGGCTACTAGCGTATCCTACAATGAGCAGTTCTTC. V usage is TRBV5-4 and J usage is TRBJ2-1, with 7 bases aligning to TRBD2. CDR1 is SGHNT, CDR2 YYREEE, per germline (reference sequence). The junction had 4 bases not matched to a gene; V was cut back by 0 bases and J by 1 base. The CDR3 totals 16 residues.

The CDR3: CAWSLGGAGANVLTF. The CDR3 coding sequence is TGTGCCTGGAGTCTAGGAGGTGCTGGGGCCAACGTCCTGACTTTC. This chain links TRBV30 with TRBJ2-6; tentatively, D is TRBD2 (5 bases). The germline V and J ends were trimmed by 2 bases and 2 bases, with 10 bases remaining between them. The CDR3 sequence is 15 residues long. Germline V gene sequence: CDR1 GTSNPN, CDR2 SVGIG (reference sequence).

The gene calls are TRBV6-5 and TRBJ1-2; no firm D call. There are 13 residues in the CDR3. The germline gives CDR1 MNHEY, CDR2 SVGAGI. V gave up 5 bases and J gave up 3 bases, with 10 bases separating them. CDR3 residues: CASSPDADYGYTF. DNA for the CDR3: TGTGCCAGCAGTCCGGACGCCGACTATGGCTACACCTTC.

The chain employs TRBV18 and TRBJ2-7; TRBD1 is a possible D gene (6 bases). The CDR3 length is 13 residues. From germline, CDR1 is KGHSH and CDR2 LQKENI. Between the trimmed V and J ends, which lost 4 bases and 0 bases, there was a span of 7 bases. The CDR3: CASSLGASYEQYF. The CDR3 region has the DNA TGTGCCAGCTCACTGGGGGCCTCCTACGAGCAGTACTTC. The full variable domain, its missing parts supplied by reference TRBV18 and TRBJ2-7, is NAGVMQNPRHLVRRRGQEARLRCSPMKGHSHVYWYRQLPEEGLKFMVYLQKENIIDESGMPKERFSAEFPKEGPSILRIQQVVRGDSAAYFCASSLGASYEQYFGPGTRLTVT.

The rearrangement uses TRBV29-1 and TRBJ2-6; D gene uncertain. CDR1 is SQVTM and CDR2 is ANQGSEA in the germline V gene. Trimming shortened V by 6 bases and J by 4 bases, and 13 bases separated the two germline ends. This CDR3 is built from 14 residues. The CDR3 DNA is TGCAGCGTCGCTTTGGGGTCCGGGGCCAACGTCCTGACTTTC. As protein: CSVALGSGANVLTF.

This chain links TRBV10-2 with TRBJ1-6, with D unclear. The CDR3 covers 15 residues. V lost 3 bases and J lost 6, with 12 bases in between. Looked up from germline, CDR1 is WSHSY and CDR2 is SAAADI. Here the CDR3 reads CASSEPGLINSPLHF. As DNA, the CDR3 is TGCGCCAGCAGTGAACCCGGACTTATTAATTCACCCCTCCACTTT.

This chain connects TRBV5-4 to TRBJ2-5; D gene ambiguous. Trimming removed 0 bases at V and 2 bases at J, with 8 bases between. Germline V gene sequence: CDR1 SGHNT, CDR2 YYREEE (reference sequence). CDR3 size: 14 residues. This CDR3 is CASSLGQGQETQYF. Written as DNA, the CDR3 is TGTGCCAGCAGCTTGGGACAAGGACAAGAGACCCAGTACTTC.

This clone was observed once. This sequence joins TRBV19 and TRBJ1-1; 8 bases match TRBD1. CDR1 and CDR2 from the germline V gene are LNHDA and SQIVND (reference sequence). This CDR3 is 18 amino acids long. Trimming took 6 bases from V and 7 from J; bases not matched to a gene: 22. The CDR3 sequence: CASSSPGSTSRGLGEAFF. As DNA, the CDR3 is TGTGCCAGTAGCTCCCCCGGGTCAACAAGCAGGGGGCTTGGTGAAGCTTTCTTT.

The chain is built from TRBV3-1 (or the pseudogene TRBV3-2) and TRBJ1-1; no clear D gene. The CDR3 extends over 12 amino acids. Germline-derived CDR1 and CDR2 are LGHDT and YNNKEL (reference sequence). V dropped 2 bases and J dropped 7 bases, with 8 bases sitting between them. In nucleotides, the CDR3 is TGTGCCAGCAGCCAATCCGTATTTGAAGCTTTCTTT. Amino acid sequence: CASSQSVFEAFF.

In this sample, this clone turned up a few times. Other DNA sequences in the sample encode the same CDR3. The chain combines TRBV9 with TRBJ1-4; D ambiguous. The CDR3 extends over 15 amino acids. Trimming removed 0 bases from V and 3 bases from J, with 9 bases in between. Germline CDR1 is SGDLS and CDR2 is YYNGEE. The CDR3 loop is CASSVGVGANEKLFF. Here the CDR3 DNA reads TGTGCCAGCAGCGTAGGGGTAGGAGCTAATGAAAAACTGTTTTTT.

The V call is TRBV10-3, the J call TRBJ2-1; a weak D match, TRBD2 (5 bases). The CDR3 length is 15 residues. Germline loops: CDR1 ENHRY, CDR2 SYGVKD. V was clipped by 4 bases and J by 0 bases, with 10 bases between them. CDR3 sequence: CAISAEGSSYNEQFF. DNA of the CDR3: TGTGCCATCAGTGCGGAAGGGAGCTCCTACAATGAGCAGTTCTTC.

V and J are TRBV7-6 and TRBJ1-1; D gene uncertain. This CDR3 comprises 12 residues. Germline V lookup: CDR1 SGHVS, CDR2 FNYEAQ. Trimming removed 5 bases at V and 11 bases at J, with 15 bases between. CDR3 sequence reads: CASSLQDSGAFF. The CDR3 DNA sequence: TGTGCCAGCAGCCTCCAGGACTCCGGGGCTTTCTTT. Full variable domain (outside the CDR3, taken from reference TRBV7-6 and TRBJ1-1): GAGVSQSPRYKVTKRGQDVALRCDPISGHVSLYWYRQALGQGPEFLTYFNYEAQQDKSGLPNDRFSAERPEGSISTLTIQRTEQRDSAMYRCASSLQDSGAFFGQGTRLTVV.

The rearrangement uses TRBV11-3 and TRBJ2-1; 13 bases align to TRBD2. CDR3 length: 16 amino acids. Looked up from germline, CDR1 is SGHNT and CDR2 is YENEEA. The V and J ends lost 5 bases and 4 bases, in that order; junction bases with no gene match: 5. The CDR3 DNA reads TGTGCCAGCAGCAAACTAGCGGGAGGGCGGTACAATGAGCAGTTCTTC. Amino acids: CASSKLAGGRYNEQFF.

The chain is built from TRBV9 and TRBJ1-1; D not certain. Germline V CDR1 and CDR2: SGDLS, YYNGEE. The CDR3 consists of 13 residues. Trimming cost V 4 bases and J 1 base, with 8 bases left between them. CDR3 sequence: CASSRRANTEAFF. The DNA of the CDR3 is TGTGCCAGCAGCAGGAGAGCGAACACTGAAGCTTTCTTT.

V gene TRBV5-4 combines with J gene TRBJ1-2, with 7 nucleotides matching TRBD1. Looked up from germline, CDR1 is SGHNT and CDR2 is YYREEE (reference sequence). The length of the CDR3 is 15 residues. V lost 3 bases to trimming and J lost 6 bases; unmatched junction nucleotides: 11. The CDR3 loop is CASSSRQGAIDGYTF. The CDR3 DNA follows: TGTGCCAGCAGCTCTCGACAGGGCGCGATTGATGGCTACACCTTC.